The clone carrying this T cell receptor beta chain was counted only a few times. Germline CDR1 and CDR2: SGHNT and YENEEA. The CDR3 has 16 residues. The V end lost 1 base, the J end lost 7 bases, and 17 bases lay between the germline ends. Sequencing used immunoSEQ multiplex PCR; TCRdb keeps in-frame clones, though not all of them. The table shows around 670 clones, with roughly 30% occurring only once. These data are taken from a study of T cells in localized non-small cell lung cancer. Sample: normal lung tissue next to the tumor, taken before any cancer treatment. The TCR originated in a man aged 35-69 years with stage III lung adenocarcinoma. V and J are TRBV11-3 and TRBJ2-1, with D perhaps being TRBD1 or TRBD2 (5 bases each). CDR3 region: CASSLVGGTRGNEQFF. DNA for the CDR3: TGTGCCAGCAGCTTAGTCGGTGGGACCCGAGGTAATGAGCAGTTCTTC.